This T cell receptor beta chain originates from a study of multiple sclerosis patients with progressive multifocal leukoencephalopathy (dated by TCRdb to about 2019). Regarding the complete study: Peripheral T and B cells were examined in MS patients who went on to develop PML (4 under natalizumab, 1 after alemtuzumab) as well as in treated patients who did not. The goal of the study was to detect any JC virus-specific or public T-cell expansions that arose at the time of PML onset. Longitudinal follow-up was performed in two natalizumab-treated patients who later developed PML, from before therapy through 6 and 12 months to PML onset. Findings and caveats that apply to the study as a whole: Analysis was restricted to peripheral blood, although for natalizumab-associated PML, cerebrospinal fluid or brain lymphocytes might be more informative. Because of the small, descriptive cohort, whether findings reflect JC virus infection or general immunocompromise remained unclear. When PML developed, no shared TRBV or TRBJ gene usage and no preferred TRBV-TRBJ pairings were found. Lower normalized Shannon entropy suggested less diverse TRB repertoires in most PML patients, whereas the natalizumab-treated controls showed values near 1. Only PML patients had TRB clones above 0.5% frequency, but the clones expanded at PML onset were already present before and during natalizumab therapy.

As regards this clone: It lacks a known antigen. No qualities accompany the bases; no much larger clone lies one base away.

TRB CDR3 regions were amplified from genomic DNA with the immunoSEQ two-step multiplex PCR at survey-level depth. Synthetic inline TR CDR3 controls covering all V-J pairings were spiked into each PCR to estimate template counts and remove amplification bias. Reads went through processing to reduce amplification and sequencing bias, and quantification was done against synthetic TR CDR3 analogs. Concerning the study's data processing: Raw data were processed in ImmunoSEQ Analyzer, with out-of-frame sequences and CDR3s containing stop codons removed, and genes were named according to IMGT nomenclature. Repertoire diversity was summarized as normalized Shannon entropy, defined as 1 minus Pielou's evenness. Two TRB sequences were counted as identical only if the two sequences had the same V gene, J gene and CDR3. Public PML clonotypes were CDR3s found in two or more PML-onset samples but not found earlier, in controls, or in public databases. Skylign with the observed count method was used to analyze CDR3 amino acid composition at each position. TCRdb obtained this table from immuneACCESS and retained in-frame rearrangements with V and J assigned. These tables miss some clones; where compared with another copy, unresolved V genes account for less than half of the shortfall, and the remainder is unexplained. V and J calls and clone size follow that table, whereas D and trimming were derived from the DNA. In all, the sample holds 25,000 to 35,000 clones, and roughly 87% of those were seen once. The ten largest make up around 3.1% of the sample.

The time point label on this specimen signifies: time of PML onset. Taken with the paper, the label for treatment or condition translates to: on natalizumab therapy at sampling. Diagnosis of PML relied on clinical and MRI findings, with confirmation coming from detection of JC virus DNA in cerebrospinal fluid. Among the natalizumab-treated patients, PML showed up after anywhere between about 16 and 60 months of natalizumab therapy. All listed patients had previously received interferon beta, and all PML patients were female. Blood samples for T3 were taken at PML onset. Ficoll-Hypaque density gradient centrifugation was used to isolate peripheral blood mononuclear cells. The CDR3 contains 13 residues, cysteine and phenylalanine counted. The retained sequence is limited to the CDR3, 39 bases, with the frame set at the first base. The germline ends are 7 bases apart after V is trimmed by 1 base and J by 4 bases. The germline V gene supplies CDR1 LGHNA and CDR2 YSLEER.

The receptor comes from a human donor with progressive multifocal leukoencephalopathy. The rearranged segments are TRBV4-3 and TRBJ1-2; the D gene identity is not certain. Sequenced here: PBMCs, sampled from a patient treated with natalizumab. The DNA sequence follows: TGCGCCAGCAGCCAAGTCGCGGGCTATGGCTACACCTTC. This translates into CASSQVAGYGYTF.